Detailed here is one TCR beta chain. No cognate antigen has been identified for it. No qualities accompany the bases; no much larger clone lies one base away. The source of the sample is a study of cytotoxic CD8 clonotypes in ibrutinib-treated CLL (dated by TCRdb to about 2021). As for the study more broadly: The cohort was composed of ten to eleven relapsed/refractory and fewer than 16 treatment-naive patients; IGHV unmutated status was identified in about 17 patients. On average, each sample yielded 255,043 productive templates and tens of thousands of productive rearrangements. Every sample from remission and from progressive disease was obtained while the patients were still on ibrutinib. Longitudinal samples were obtainable from about 30% of the 86 participants in the trial. Partial responses were observed in roughly 24 patients and complete responses in 2; after a median follow-up of around 68 months, remission was maintained in approximately 14 patients and progression was observed in some 12. The response samples were drawn at a median of approximately 12 months into treatment, with a range of about 6 to 40 months. Cryopreserved peripheral blood mononuclear cells were obtained before treatment, at response, and at either sustained remission or disease progression.

A MiSeq instrument was used for deep resolution sequencing, which targeted depths ranging from 1 in 1 million up to 1 in 200,000 T cells, with coverage averaging 10x for each clonotype. TCR beta libraries were generated with the immunoSEQ hsTCRB Kit. The authors' pipeline ran thus. Data were analyzed with ImmunoSEQ Data Assistant and ImmunoSEQ Analyzer, with V, D and J genes assigned per IMGT definitions. Clonality, which ranges from 0 to 1, was calculated by subtracting the normalized Shannon entropy of productive rearrangement frequencies from one. Only overrepresented clonotypes making up at least 0.05% of each patient's repertoire were included in the public clonotype analysis. About a dozen age-matched healthy donor repertoires from immuneACCESS served as clonality controls. TCRdb carries this immuneACCESS record with in-frame sequences only. Its versions omit some clonotypes, under half of them owing to an unresolved V gene in the studies checked, with the rest unexplained. V, J and clone size reflect that table, while D and trimming were determined from the DNA. This sample gives more than 75,000 clones in total; about 74% of them show up just once. The top ten clones comprise roughly 24% of the sample.

Overall study results and their limits: At baseline, clonality was higher than in age-matched healthy donors and showed a strong correlation with circulating CD8+ T-cell counts. Public clonotypes were rare and either shrank or stayed stable during treatment, and the rise in clonality at ibrutinib response reflected expansion of private clonotypes. Sampling times were not matched between patients in sustained remission and patients whose disease was progressing, and lymph node repertoires were not examined. At ibrutinib response clonality went up, during sustained remission it held steady, and at progression it dropped back toward baseline.

Reading the label with the study, this specimen's time point is: approximately 2 years on ibrutinib. For TCR beta library preparation, 2 to 2.5 micrograms of genomic DNA were isolated from cryopreserved PBMCs. Longitudinal blood samples from CLL patients receiving ibrutinib monotherapy were subjected to high-throughput TCR beta sequencing. The patients were enrolled in a single-center, open-label phase 2 trial of ibrutinib monotherapy. Here the sequenced sample was PBMCs, taken after 24 months of ibrutinib treatment. The sequence was obtained from a human donor with chronic lymphocytic leukemia.

The nucleotides read TGCGCCAGCAGCCAGGATCCCTCTAACTATGGCTACACCTTC. It translates as CASSQDPSNYGYTF. The chain employs TRBV5-1 and TRBJ1-2, with the D gene too uncertain to name. As encoded in the germline V gene, CDR1 is SGHRS while CDR2 is YFSETQ. Measured from the cysteine to the phenylalanine, the CDR3 is 14 residues long. Here the CDR3 DNA is all that survives: 42 bases in frame from base 1. V is clipped by 4 bases and J by 0 bases, and the sequence between their germline boundaries is 10 bases long.